This T cell receptor beta chain was obtained from a study of blood T cell repertoires in COVID-19. Study summary: Sites in the United States, Italy and Spain provided acute and convalescent COVID-19 samples.

Authors' data handling: Researchers report that nucleated cell counts were estimated from reference gene primer amplification. Some clones are missing from TCRdb's copy, which holds only in-frame ones; the method was immunoSEQ multiplex PCR. D and trimming were read from the DNA, whereas the V and J calls and clone size are those reported in that table. The data hold 150,000 or so clones, with under 90% observed a single time. With 4 bases removed from V and 3 bases from J, the gap between germline ends came to 7 bases. Germline CDR1 reads SQVTM; CDR2 reads ANQGSEA. The CDR3 sequence is 11 residues long.

Material: peripheral blood. This receptor was taken from a human donor in a cohort sampled during active COVID-19. This chain links TRBV29-1 with TRBJ2-7; tentatively, D is TRBD2 (5 bases). CDR3 nucleotide sequence: TGCAGCGTTGCCGGGGTCTACGAGCAGTACTTC. Protein product: CSVAGVYEQYF.